This TCR beta chain appears in the sequencing data of a study of shared clonotypes between healthy human individuals. Only in-frame clones appear in the TCRdb table, and some are missing; sequencing was by immunoSEQ multiplex PCR. In the table there are almost 700,000 clones, roughly nine tenths of which are singletons. Germline-derived CDR1 and CDR2 are SQVTM and ANQGSEA. The CDR3 is 15 residues long. Trimming at V came to 5 bases and at J to 4 bases, leaving 10 bases not matched to a gene. CD45RO-negative cells were positively selected for CCR7, leaving out terminally differentiated effector memory CD45RA+ cells.

The clonotype was recovered from a young man in good health. This rearrangement joins TRBV29-1 to TRBJ2-3; TRBD2 aligns across 9 bases. The sequenced material came from naive CD8+ T cells sorted from blood. This CDR3 is CSVLGLAPHADTQYF. CDR3 nucleotide sequence: TGCAGCGTTCTCGGACTAGCGCCCCACGCAGATACGCAGTATTTT.